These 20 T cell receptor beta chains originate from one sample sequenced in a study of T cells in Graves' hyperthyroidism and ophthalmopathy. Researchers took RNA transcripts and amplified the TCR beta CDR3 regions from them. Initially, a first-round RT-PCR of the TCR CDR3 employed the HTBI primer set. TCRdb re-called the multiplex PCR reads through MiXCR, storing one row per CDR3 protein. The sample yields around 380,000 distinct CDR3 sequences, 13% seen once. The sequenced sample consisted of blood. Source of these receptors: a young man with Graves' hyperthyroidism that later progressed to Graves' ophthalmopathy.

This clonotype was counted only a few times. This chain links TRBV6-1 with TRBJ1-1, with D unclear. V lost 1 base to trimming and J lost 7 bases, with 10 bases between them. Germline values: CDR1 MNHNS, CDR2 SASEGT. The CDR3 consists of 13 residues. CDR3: CASSEEGGGEAFF. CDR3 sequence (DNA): TGTGCCAGCAGTGAAGAGGGTGGCGGTGAAGCTTTCTTT.

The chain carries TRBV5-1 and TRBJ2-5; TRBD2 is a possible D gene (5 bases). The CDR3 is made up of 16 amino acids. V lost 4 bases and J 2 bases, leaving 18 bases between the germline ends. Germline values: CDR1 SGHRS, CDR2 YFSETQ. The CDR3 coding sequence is TGCGCCAGCAGCAATAGACCCCGGGGTGTACAAGAGACCCAGTACTTC. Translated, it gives CASSNRPRGVQETQYF.

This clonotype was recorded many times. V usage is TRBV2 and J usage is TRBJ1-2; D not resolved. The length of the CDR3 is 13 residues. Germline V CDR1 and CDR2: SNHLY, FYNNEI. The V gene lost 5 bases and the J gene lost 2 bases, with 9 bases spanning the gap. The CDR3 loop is CASSTDGNYGYTF. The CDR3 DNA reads TGTGCCAGCAGTACAGACGGGAACTATGGCTACACCTTC.

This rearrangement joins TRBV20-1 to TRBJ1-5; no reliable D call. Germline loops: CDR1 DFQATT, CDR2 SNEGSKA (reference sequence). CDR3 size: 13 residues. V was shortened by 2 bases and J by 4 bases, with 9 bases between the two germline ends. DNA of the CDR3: TGCAGTGCTAGATATTCGGGGAATCAGCCCCAGCATTTT. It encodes CSARYSGNQPQHF.

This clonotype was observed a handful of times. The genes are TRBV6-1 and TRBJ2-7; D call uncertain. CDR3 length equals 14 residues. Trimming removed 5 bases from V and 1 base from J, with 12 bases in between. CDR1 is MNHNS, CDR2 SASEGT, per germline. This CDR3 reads CASSSQTESYEQYF. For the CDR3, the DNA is TGTGCCAGCAGTTCTCAAACAGAGTCCTACGAGCAGTACTTC.

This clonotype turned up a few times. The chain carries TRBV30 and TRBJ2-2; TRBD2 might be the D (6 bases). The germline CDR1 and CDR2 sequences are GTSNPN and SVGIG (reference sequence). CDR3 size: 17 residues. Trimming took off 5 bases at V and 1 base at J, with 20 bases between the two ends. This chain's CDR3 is CAWGGRTRTQNTGELFF. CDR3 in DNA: TGTGCCTGGGGGGGGAGAACAAGGACCCAGAACACCGGGGAGCTGTTTTTT.

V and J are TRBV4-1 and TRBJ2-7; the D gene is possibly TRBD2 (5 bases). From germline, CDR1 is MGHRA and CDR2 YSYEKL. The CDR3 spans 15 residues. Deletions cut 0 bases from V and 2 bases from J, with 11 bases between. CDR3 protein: CASSQDGREPYEQYF. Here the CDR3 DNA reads TGCGCCAGCAGCCAAGATGGACGGGAACCCTACGAGCAGTACTTC.

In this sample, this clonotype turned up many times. CDR3 residues: CASSNPGRLIFGYTF. CDR3 in DNA: TGTGCCAGCAGCAATCCCGGACGATTAATTTTTGGCTACACCTTC. The rearrangement links TRBV2 to TRBJ1-2; D not certain. Trimming left V 6 bases short and J 7 bases short, with 21 bases between. The CDR3 has 15 residues. Germline V CDR1 and CDR2: SNHLY, FYNNEI.

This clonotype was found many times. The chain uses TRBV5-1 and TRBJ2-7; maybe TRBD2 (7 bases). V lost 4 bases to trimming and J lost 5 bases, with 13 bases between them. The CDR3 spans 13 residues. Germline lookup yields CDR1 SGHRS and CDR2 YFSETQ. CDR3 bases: TGCGCCAGCAGCCCGTGGGGGGGCCACGAGCAGTACTTC. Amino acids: CASSPWGGHEQYF.

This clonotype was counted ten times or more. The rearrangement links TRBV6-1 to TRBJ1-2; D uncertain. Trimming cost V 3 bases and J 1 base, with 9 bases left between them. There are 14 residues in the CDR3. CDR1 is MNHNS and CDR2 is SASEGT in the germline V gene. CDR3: CASSEWANNYGYTF. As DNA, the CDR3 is TGTGCCAGCAGTGAGTGGGCAAATAACTATGGCTACACCTTC.

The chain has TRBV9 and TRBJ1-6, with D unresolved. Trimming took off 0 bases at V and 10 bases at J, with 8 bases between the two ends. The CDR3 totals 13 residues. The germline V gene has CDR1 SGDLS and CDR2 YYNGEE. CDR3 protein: CASSVAAQSPLHF. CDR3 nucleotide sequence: TGTGCCAGCAGCGTAGCAGCACAATCACCCCTCCACTTT.

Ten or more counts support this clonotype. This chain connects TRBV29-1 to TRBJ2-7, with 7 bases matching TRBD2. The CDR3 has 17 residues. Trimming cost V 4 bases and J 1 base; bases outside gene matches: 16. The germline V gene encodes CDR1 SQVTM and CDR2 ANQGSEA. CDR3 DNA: TGCAGCGTTGTGCCCGGGGGGTCTACCAAACTATCCTACGAGCAGTACTTC. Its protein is CSVVPGGSTKLSYEQYF.

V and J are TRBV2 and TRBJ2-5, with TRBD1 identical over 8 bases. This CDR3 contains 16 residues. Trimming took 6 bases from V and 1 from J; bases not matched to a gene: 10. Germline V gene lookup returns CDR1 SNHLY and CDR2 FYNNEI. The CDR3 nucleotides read TGTGCCAGCAGCCTCAGGGGGCAGGGCTCCCAAGAGACCCAGTACTTC. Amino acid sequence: CASSLRGQGSQETQYF.

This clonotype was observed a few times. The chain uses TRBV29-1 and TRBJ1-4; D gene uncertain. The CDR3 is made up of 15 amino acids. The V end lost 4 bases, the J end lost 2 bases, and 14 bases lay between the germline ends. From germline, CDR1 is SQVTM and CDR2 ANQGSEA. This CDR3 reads CSVVAESDTNEKLFF. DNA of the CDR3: TGCAGCGTTGTCGCAGAATCTGACACTAATGAAAAACTGTTTTTT.

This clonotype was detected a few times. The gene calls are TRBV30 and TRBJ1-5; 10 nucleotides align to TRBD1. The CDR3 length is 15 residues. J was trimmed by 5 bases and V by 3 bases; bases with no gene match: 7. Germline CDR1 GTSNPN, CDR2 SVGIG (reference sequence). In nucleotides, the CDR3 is TGTGCCTGGAGGGAGGGGACAGGGGATTATCAGCCCCAGCATTTT. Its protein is CAWREGTGDYQPQHF. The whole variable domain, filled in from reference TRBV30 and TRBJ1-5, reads SQTIHQWPATLVQPVGSPLSLECTVEGTSNPNLYWYRQAAGRGLQLLFYSVGIGQISSEVPQNLSASRPQDRQFILSSKKLLLSDSGFYLCAWREGTGDYQPQHFGDGTRLSIL.

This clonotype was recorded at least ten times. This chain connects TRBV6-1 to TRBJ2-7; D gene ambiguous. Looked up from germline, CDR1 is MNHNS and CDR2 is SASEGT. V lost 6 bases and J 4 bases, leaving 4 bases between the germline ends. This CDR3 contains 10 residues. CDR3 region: CASSGYEQYF. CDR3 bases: TGTGCCAGCAGCGGATACGAGCAGTACTTC.

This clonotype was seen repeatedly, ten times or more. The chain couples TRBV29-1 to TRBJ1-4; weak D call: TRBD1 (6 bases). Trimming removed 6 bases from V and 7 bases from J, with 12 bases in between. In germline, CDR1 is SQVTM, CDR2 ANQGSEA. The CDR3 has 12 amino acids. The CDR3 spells CSVGGLGEKLFF. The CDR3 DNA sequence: TGCAGCGTGGGGGGGCTAGGTGAAAAACTGTTTTTT.

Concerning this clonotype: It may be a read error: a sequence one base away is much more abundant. DNA for the CDR3: TGTGCCAGCAGACGGGGACAGGGGTACAATCAGCCCCAGCATTTT. Amino acids: CASRRGQGYNQPQHF. The chain has TRBV28 and TRBJ1-5; TRBD1 matches 10 bases. Germline CDR1 is MDHEN and CDR2 is SYDVKM. This CDR3 is built from 15 residues. V was pared by 6 bases and J by 3 bases, with 5 bases of the junction left unmatched.

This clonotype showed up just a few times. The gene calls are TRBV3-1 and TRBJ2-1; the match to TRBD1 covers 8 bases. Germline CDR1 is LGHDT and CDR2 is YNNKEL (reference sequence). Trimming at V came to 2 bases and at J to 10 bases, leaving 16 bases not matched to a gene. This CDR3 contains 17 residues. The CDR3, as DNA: TGTGCCAGCAGCCAATCCTCCTCGCGATGGGACAGGCCCGAGCAGTTCTTC. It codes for CASSQSSSRWDRPEQFF.

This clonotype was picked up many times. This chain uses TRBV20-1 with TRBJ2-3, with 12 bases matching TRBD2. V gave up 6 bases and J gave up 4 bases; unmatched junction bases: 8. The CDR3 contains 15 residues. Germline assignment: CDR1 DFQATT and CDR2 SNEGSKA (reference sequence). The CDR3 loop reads CSATLAGGPPDTQYF. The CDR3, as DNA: TGCAGTGCCACCCTAGCGGGGGGGCCCCCAGATACGCAGTATTTT.